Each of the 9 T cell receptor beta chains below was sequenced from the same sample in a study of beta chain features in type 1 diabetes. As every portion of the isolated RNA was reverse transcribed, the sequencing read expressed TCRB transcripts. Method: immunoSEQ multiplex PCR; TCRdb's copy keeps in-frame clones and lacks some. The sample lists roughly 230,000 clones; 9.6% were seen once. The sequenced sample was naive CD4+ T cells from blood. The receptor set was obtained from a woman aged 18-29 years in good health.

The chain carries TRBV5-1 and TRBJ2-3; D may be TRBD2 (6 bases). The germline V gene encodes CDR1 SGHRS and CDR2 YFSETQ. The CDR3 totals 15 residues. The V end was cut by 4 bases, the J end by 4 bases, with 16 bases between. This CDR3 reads CASSIRPGESDTQYF. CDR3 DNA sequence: TGCGCCAGCAGCATCCGGCCGGGGGAGTCAGATACGCAGTATTTT.

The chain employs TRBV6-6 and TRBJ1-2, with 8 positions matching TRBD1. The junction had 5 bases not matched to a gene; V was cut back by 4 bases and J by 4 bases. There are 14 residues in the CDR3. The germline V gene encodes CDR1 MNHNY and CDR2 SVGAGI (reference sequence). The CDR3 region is CASSLTGVIYGYTF. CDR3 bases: TGTGCCAGCAGTTTGACAGGGGTTATCTATGGCTACACCTTC.

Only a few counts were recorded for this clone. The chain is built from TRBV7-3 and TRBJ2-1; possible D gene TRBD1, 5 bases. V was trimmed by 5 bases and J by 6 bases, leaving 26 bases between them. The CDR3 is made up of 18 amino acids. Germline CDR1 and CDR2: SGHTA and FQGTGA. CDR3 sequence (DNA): TGTGCCAGCAGCCCAGAAGGCCTAGGGGCCAGGAGAGGCAATGAGCAGTTCTTC. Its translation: CASSPEGLGARRGNEQFF.

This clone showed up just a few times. This CDR3 is CASSSVTGRRGKNIQYF. In DNA form, the CDR3 reads TGCGCCAGCAGCTCGGTGACAGGCCGGAGAGGCAAAAACATTCAGTACTTC. The chain joins TRBV5-1 to TRBJ2-4, with a possible D match to TRBD1 (6 bases). Germline V lookup: CDR1 SGHRS, CDR2 YFSETQ. The CDR3 spans 17 residues. Between the trimmed V and J ends, which lost 3 bases and 3 bases, there was a span of 19 bases. The full variable domain, rest sourced from reference TRBV5-1 and TRBJ2-4, is KAGVTQTPRYLIKTRGQQVTLSCSPISGHRSVSWYQQTPGQGLQFLFEYFSETQRNKGNFPGRFSGRQFSNSRSEMNVSTLELGDSALYLCASSSVTGRRGKNIQYFGAGTRLSVL.

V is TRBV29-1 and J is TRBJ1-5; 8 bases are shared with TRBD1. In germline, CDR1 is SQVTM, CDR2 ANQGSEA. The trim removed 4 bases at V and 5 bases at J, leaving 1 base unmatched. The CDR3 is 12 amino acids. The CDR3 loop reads CSVGDRYQPQHF. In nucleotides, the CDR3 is TGCAGCGTTGGGGACAGGTATCAGCCCCAGCATTTT. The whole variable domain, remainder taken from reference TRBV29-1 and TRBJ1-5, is SAVISQKPSRDICQRGTSLTIQCQVDSQVTMMFWYRQQPGQSLTLIATANQGSEATYESGFVIDKFPISRPNLTFSTLTVSNMSPEDSSIYLCSVGDRYQPQHFGDGTRLSIL.

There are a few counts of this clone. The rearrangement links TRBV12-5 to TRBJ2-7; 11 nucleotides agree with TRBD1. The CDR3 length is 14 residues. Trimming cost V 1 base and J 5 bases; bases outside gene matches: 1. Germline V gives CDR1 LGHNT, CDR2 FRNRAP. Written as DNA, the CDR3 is TGTGCTAGTGGTTTGGGGACAGGGGGCGACGAGCAGTACTTC. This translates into CASGLGTGGDEQYF.

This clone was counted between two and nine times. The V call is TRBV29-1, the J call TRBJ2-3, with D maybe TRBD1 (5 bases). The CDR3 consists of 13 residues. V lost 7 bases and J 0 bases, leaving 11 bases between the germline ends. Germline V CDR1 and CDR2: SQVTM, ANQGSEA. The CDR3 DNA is TGCAGCGCCGGACACAAGAGCACAGATACGCAGTATTTT. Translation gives CSAGHKSTDTQYF.

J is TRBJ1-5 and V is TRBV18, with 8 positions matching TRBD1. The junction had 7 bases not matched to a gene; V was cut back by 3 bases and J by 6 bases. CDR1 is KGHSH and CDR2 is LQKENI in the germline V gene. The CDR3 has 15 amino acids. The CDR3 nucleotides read TGTGCCAGCTCACCTTATGGCAGGGGGCTTCAGCCCCAGCATTTT. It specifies CASSPYGRGLQPQHF.

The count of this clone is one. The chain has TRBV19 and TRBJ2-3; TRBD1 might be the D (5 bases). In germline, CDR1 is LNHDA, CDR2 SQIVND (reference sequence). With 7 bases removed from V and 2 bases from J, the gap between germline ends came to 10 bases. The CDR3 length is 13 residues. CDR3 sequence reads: CASNLGATDTQYF. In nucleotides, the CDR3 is TGTGCCAGTAATCTTGGGGCCACAGATACGCAGTATTTT.